These 27 T cell receptor beta chains were sequenced from one sample in a study of blood T cell repertoires in COVID-19. The data were produced by immunoSEQ multiplex PCR, yet TCRdb's version contains in-frame clones alone and is incomplete. Among 150,000 to 200,000 clones listed, roughly 93% were seen once. The sample consisted of peripheral blood. The receptors come from a woman aged 60 to 75 with COVID-19, enrolled during active disease.

This clone was detected only once. V is TRBV5-5 and J is TRBJ2-2; 7 bases match TRBD1. Germline V gene lookup returns CDR1 SGHKS and CDR2 YYEKEE (reference sequence). The CDR3 consists of 15 residues. V was pared by 4 bases and J by 7 bases, with 10 bases of the junction left unmatched. The CDR3 region is CASSTRDRGVGELFF. DNA for the CDR3: TGTGCCAGCAGCACCCGGGACAGAGGGGTCGGGGAGCTGTTTTTT.

This chain joins TRBV9 and TRBJ1-6, with D unclear. CDR3 length: 13 residues. Trimming shortened V by 0 bases and J by 8 bases, and 6 bases separated the two germline ends. Germline V gives CDR1 SGDLS, CDR2 YYNGEE. CDR3 sequence (DNA): TGTGCCAGCAGCGTAGCTTCCGATTCACCCCTCCACTTT. This codes for CASSVASDSPLHF.

This chain connects TRBV12-5 to TRBJ2-1; 7 bases map to TRBD2. V shed 3 bases, J shed 6 bases, and the junction held 8 bases outside the gene matches. Germline-derived CDR1 and CDR2 are LGHNT and FRNRAP. This CDR3 is 15 amino acids long. CDR3 region: CASGFSPSGTNEQFF. In DNA, the CDR3 is TGTGCTAGTGGTTTCTCCCCTAGCGGAACCAATGAGCAGTTCTTC.

The chain recombines TRBV5-4 with TRBJ1-2; D is possibly TRBD1 (6 bases). CDR3 length: 18 amino acids. The V and J ends lost 3 bases and 4 bases respectively, with 25 bases between them. Germline V gene data show CDR1 as SGHNT and CDR2 as YYREEE (reference sequence). The CDR3 coding sequence is TGTGCCAGCAGCTCAAAAGCGTCTAAAAAGGGGGGGCTCTATGGCTACACCTTC. Translating it yields CASSSKASKKGGLYGYTF.

The chain is built from TRBV27 and TRBJ2-7; a possible D gene is TRBD1 (6 bases). This CDR3 region has 14 residues. Trimming cost V 7 bases and J 1 base, with 14 bases left between them. The germline CDR1 and CDR2 sequences are MNHEY and SMNVEV (reference sequence). CDR3 nucleotide sequence: TGTGCCAGCACGAAACAGGGTTTGTCCTACGAGCAGTACTTC. Its protein product is CASTKQGLSYEQYF.

The chain combines TRBV6-5 with TRBJ2-4, with TRBD2 matching over 7 bases. The CDR3 consists of 13 residues. J lost 8 bases, V lost 7 bases, and 8 bases had no gene match. The germline V gene encodes CDR1 MNHEY and CDR2 SVGAGI. CDR3 in DNA: TGTGCCAGCACCCGGGGAGGGCTAGACATTCAGTACTTC. This codes for CASTRGGLDIQYF.

The chain combines TRBV19 with TRBJ2-7; the match to TRBD1 covers 8 bases. V gave up 2 bases and J gave up 5 bases; unmatched junction bases: 8. The CDR3 runs to 15 residues. CDR1 and CDR2 (germline): LNHDA, SQIVND (reference sequence). The CDR3 reads CASSIRDRGKDEQYF. The DNA of the CDR3 is TGTGCCAGTAGTATACGTGACAGGGGAAAGGACGAGCAGTACTTC.

The J gene is TRBJ2-5, the V gene TRBV19; tentatively, D is TRBD1 (6 bases). The CDR3 spans 18 residues. Trimming shortened V by 0 bases and J by 2 bases, and 19 bases separated the two germline ends. CDR1 is LNHDA, CDR2 SQIVND, per germline (reference sequence). CDR3 nucleotides: TGTGCCAGTAGTATAGATCCTCCGTCGCGAGGGGGTCAAGAGACCCAGTACTTC. Amino acids: CASSIDPPSRGGQETQYF.

This chain uses TRBV19 with TRBJ2-3, with 12 bases lining up with TRBD2. The CDR3 length is 17 residues. V shed 5 bases, J shed 1 base, and the junction held 7 bases outside the gene matches. Germline CDR1 reads LNHDA; CDR2 reads SQIVND (reference sequence). CDR3 nucleotide sequence: TGTGCCAGTAGTTTTCTGACTAGCGGGGGTGGCACAGATACGCAGTATTTT. Amino acid sequence: CASSFLTSGGGTDTQYF. Together with reference TRBV19 and TRBJ2-3, the CDR3 gives the full variable domain: DGGITQSPKYLFRKEGQNVTLSCEQNLNHDAMYWYRQDPGQGLRLIYYSQIVNDFQKGDIAEGYSVSREKKESFPLTVTSAQKNPTAFYLCASSFLTSGGGTDTQYFGPGTRLTVL.

The J gene is TRBJ2-7, the V gene TRBV5-1; D may be TRBD1 (5 bases). This CDR3 region has 15 residues. V shed 4 bases and J shed 3 bases, with 17 bases lying between them. The germline gives CDR1 SGHRS, CDR2 YFSETQ. The CDR3, as DNA: TGCGCCAGCAGCCCCTTAAGGGGCCGTAACTACGAGCAGTACTTC. It specifies CASSPLRGRNYEQYF.

This chain connects TRBV10-3 to TRBJ1-1; D may be TRBD1 (5 bases). V lost 6 bases and J 4 bases, leaving 12 bases between the germline ends. The germline gives CDR1 ENHRY, CDR2 SYGVKD. The CDR3 has 13 residues. The CDR3 is CAIRKTERTEAFF. CDR3 bases: TGTGCCATCAGGAAGACAGAACGCACTGAAGCTTTCTTT.

The V and J genes are TRBV7-2 and TRBJ1-2; TRBD1 agrees at 7 bases. Germline CDR1 is SGHTA and CDR2 is FQGNSA. This CDR3 comprises 17 residues. Trimming at V came to 0 bases and at J to 7 bases, leaving 14 bases not matched to a gene. This CDR3 is CASSLATFRQGVGGYTF. The CDR3 nucleotides read TGTGCCAGCAGCTTAGCCACCTTCCGACAGGGTGTTGGTGGCTACACCTTC. Looking up the rest from reference TRBV7-2 and TRBJ1-2 gives the full variable domain: GAGVSQSPSNKVTEKGKDVELRCDPISGHTALYWYRQSLGQGLEFLIYFQGNSAPDKSGLPSDRFSAERTGGSVSTLTIQRTQQEDSAVYLCASSLATFRQGVGGYTFGSGTRLTVV.

This rearrangement joins TRBV2 to TRBJ2-1; 11 bases align to TRBD1. With V trimmed by 5 bases and J by 9 bases, 9 bases remained unmatched. This CDR3 is 15 amino acids long. Germline CDR1 and CDR2: SNHLY and FYNNEI. The CDR3 region has the DNA TGTGCCAGCAGTTTGGACAGGGGGCGGTGGGGTGAGCAGTTCTTC. This sequence encodes CASSLDRGRWGEQFF.

V and J are TRBV4-1 and TRBJ2-1; 8 nucleotides match TRBD2. Germline CDR1 is MGHRA and CDR2 is YSYEKL. The CDR3 runs 16 residues. With V trimmed by 0 bases and J by 8 bases, 9 bases remained unmatched. Here the CDR3 DNA reads TGCGCCAGCAGCCAAGATCGGGGACTAGTAAAGGATGAGCAGTTCTTC. Protein product: CASSQDRGLVKDEQFF.

The chain uses TRBV9 and TRBJ2-3; 9 nucleotides line up with TRBD2. This CDR3 contains 15 residues. Unmatched junction bases numbered 6, after V lost 1 base and J lost 6 bases. Germline values: CDR1 SGDLS, CDR2 YYNGEE. Here the CDR3 DNA reads TGTGCCAGCAGCGTACGGCGGGGGGGTCCGGATACGCAGTATTTT. Its translation is CASSVRRGGPDTQYF.

The V call is TRBV3-1 (or the pseudogene TRBV3-2), the J call TRBJ1-3; TRBD1 matches 9 bases. Per germline, CDR1 LGHDT and CDR2 YNNKEL (reference sequence). CDR3 length: 15 amino acids. V shed 3 bases and J 9 bases; nucleotides not matched to a gene: 9. The CDR3 DNA reads TGTGCCAGCAGCCAGGCCGGGACAGGGAGTATCACCATATATTTT. Translating gives CASSQAGTGSITIYF.

The chain carries TRBV6-5 and TRBJ1-2, with 8 bases aligning to TRBD1. Trimming took 7 bases from V and 4 from J; bases not matched to a gene: 8. Germline V gene data show CDR1 as MNHEY and CDR2 as SVGAGI. The CDR3 length is 14 residues. The CDR3 region is CASKERTGSYGYTF. The CDR3 DNA is TGTGCCAGCAAGGAGAGGACAGGGAGCTATGGCTACACCTTC.

In this sample, this clone turned up once. V is TRBV27 and J is TRBJ1-5, with TRBD1 matching over 7 bases. The germline CDR1 and CDR2 sequences are MNHEY and SMNVEV (reference sequence). The CDR3 consists of 14 residues. J gave up 6 bases and V 2 bases, and 4 bases lay outside the gene matches. The CDR3 region has the DNA TGTGCCAGCAGTTTAAAGGGGGCCGGTCAGCCCCAGCATTTT. The encoded protein is CASSLKGAGQPQHF.

CDR3 DNA: TGCGCCAGCAGTTCTGACGGCGGACTAGAGGAGACCCAGTACTTC. This codes for CASSSDGGLEETQYF. The chain couples TRBV5-1 to TRBJ2-5, with 7 bases identical to TRBD2. There are 15 residues in the CDR3. The trim removed 5 bases at V and 5 bases at J, leaving 12 bases unmatched. Germline V gene data show CDR1 as SGHRS and CDR2 as YFSETQ.

CDR3 residues: CASSQDRWGVYTEAFF. Written as DNA, the CDR3 is TGCGCCAGCAGCCAAGACAGGTGGGGGGTCTACACTGAAGCTTTCTTT. The chain couples TRBV4-3 to TRBJ1-1; the D gene is possibly TRBD1 (5 bases). CDR3 length: 16 amino acids. CDR1 is LGHNA, CDR2 YSLEER, per germline. V gave up 0 bases and J gave up 3 bases, with 14 bases separating them.

V is TRBV14 and J is TRBJ1-2; 11 nucleotides agree with TRBD1. Trimming removed 8 bases from V and 7 bases from J; junction bases left unmatched: 6. The CDR3 sequence is 13 residues long. Germline CDR1 reads SGHDN; CDR2 reads FVKESK. This CDR3 reads CASSDRGLGGYTF. CDR3 nucleotide sequence: TGTGCCAGCTCGGACAGGGGGCTTGGTGGCTACACCTTC.

The chain recombines TRBV25-1 with TRBJ2-7; 7 bases map to TRBD1. Trimming cost V 6 bases and J 4 bases; bases outside gene matches: 6. Germline CDR1 reads MGHDK; CDR2 reads SYGVNS. The CDR3 length is 13 residues. CDR3 DNA sequence: TGTGCCAGCAGGGGGACAGAAGGATACGAGCAGTACTTC. Translation gives CASRGTEGYEQYF.

The chain couples TRBV19 to TRBJ1-6, with D tentatively TRBD1 (6 bases). From germline, CDR1 is LNHDA and CDR2 SQIVND (reference sequence). The CDR3 runs to 16 residues. V was pared by 3 bases and J by 2 bases, with 11 bases between. CDR3 in DNA: TGTGCCAGTAGTATGACGCCAGGGGCCTATAATTCACCCCTCCACTTT. It is translated as CASSMTPGAYNSPLHF.

The V and J genes are TRBV6-2 or TRBV6-3 and TRBJ1-2, with D possibly TRBD1 on 5 matching bases. CDR1 MNHEY and CDR2 SVGEGT come from the germline V gene. The CDR3 runs 13 residues. V was trimmed by 6 bases and J by 5 bases, leaving 13 bases between them. CDR3 nucleotide sequence: TGTGCCAGCAGCTCGGGGGAGGTTTATGGCTACACCTTC. It yields the protein CASSSGEVYGYTF.

A single count supports this clone. This sequence joins TRBV11-2 and TRBJ2-7, with 10 bases aligning to TRBD1. The V segment lost 5 bases and the J segment 2 bases; nucleotides outside the gene matches: 12. The germline V gene has CDR1 SGHAT and CDR2 FQNNGV. The CDR3 totals 17 residues. This CDR3 reads CASSQNRGTGDTYEQYF. In nucleotides, the CDR3 is TGTGCCAGCAGCCAAAATCGGGGGACAGGGGATACCTACGAGCAGTACTTC. Full variable domain (outside the CDR3, taken from reference TRBV11-2 and TRBJ2-7): EAGVAQSPRYKIIEKRQSVAFWCNPISGHATLYWYQQILGQGPKLLIQFQNNGVVDDSQLPKDRFSAERLKGVDSTLKIQPAKLEDSAVYLCASSQNRGTGDTYEQYFGPGTRLTVT.

This clone was seen only a few times. The rearrangement uses TRBV18 and TRBJ2-7; possibly TRBD1 for D (6 bases). Germline CDR1 KGHSH, CDR2 LQKENI. The CDR3 length is 13 residues. Trimming left V 3 bases short and J 2 bases short, with 8 bases between. CDR3 loop: CASSPGQPYEQYF. In DNA, the CDR3 is TGTGCCAGCTCACCCGGACAGCCCTACGAGCAGTACTTC.

The chain employs TRBV15 and TRBJ1-3; no firm D call. CDR3 length: 14 residues. V shed 0 bases and J shed 1 base, with 4 bases lying between them. In germline, CDR1 is LNHNV, CDR2 YYDKDF (reference sequence). The CDR3 DNA sequence: TGTGCCACCAGCAGAGACAGATCTGGAAACACCATATATTTT. Translating gives CATSRDRSGNTIYF.